This T cell receptor beta chain derives from a study of blood T cell repertoires in COVID-19. In the study overall: T cells, B-cell-depleted T cells, or PBMCs supplied cDNA or gDNA.

Using immunoSEQ multiplex PCR, the repertoire was profiled, and TCRdb retains in-frame clones only, with some absent. The profile shows 60,000 or so clones, 75% to 85% of them singletons. V was cut by 1 base and J by 0 bases, with 10 bases left in between. CDR1 and CDR2 from the germline V gene are SGHTA and FQGNSA. This CDR3 region has 16 residues. The clonotype originates from a human donor in a cohort sampled during active COVID-19. This sequence joins TRBV7-2 and TRBJ1-3; D uncertain. Sequencing was performed on peripheral blood. This CDR3 is CASSLVQTSSGNTIYF. CDR3 nucleotides: TGTGCCAGCAGCTTAGTACAGACGAGCTCTGGAAACACCATATATTTT.